This T cell receptor beta chain emerged from a study of blood T cells in healthy people across ages. Each donor's blood draw was 8.5 to 10 milliliters of peripheral blood. Every sample gave at least 6 micrograms of total RNA when it was extracted. Then a second PCR, running about 6 to 12 cycles, was carried out with a sample-barcoded 5' primer and a J-beta primer mix. Every single cDNA molecule received a tag from a template-switch adaptor with 12 random nucleotides. There were at least 2.5 million CDR3-containing paired-end reads obtained from each sample. Each CDR3 protein is one row after TCRdb ran MiXCR on the 5' RACE reads. The sample yields hundreds of thousands of distinct CDR3 sequences, about 52% seen once. Unmatched junction bases numbered 8, after V lost 4 bases and J lost 2 bases. Germline V gives CDR1 LGHDT, CDR2 YNNKEL (reference sequence). CDR3 size: 15 residues.

Sequences were obtained from blood. This chain uses TRBV3-1 with TRBJ2-7, with TRBD1 matching 7 bases. This sequence originates from a woman aged 60-75 years in good health. CDR3 nucleotide sequence: TGTGCCAGCAGCCGAGACTCCAGGGGGACCTACGAGCAGTACTTC. Amino acids: CASSRDSRGTYEQYF.